This T cell receptor (beta chain) was captured by sequencing in a study of a mutant IDH1 vaccine in newly diagnosed glioma. Study-wide context: Patients received vaccination from 4-6 weeks after radiotherapy alone, or with temozolomide cycles. Standard pretreatment was either radiotherapy, temozolomide, or, for most, radiochemotherapy with temozolomide. Study observations and caveats: Immune responses induced by vaccination arose in 93.3% of the patients.

Profiling relied on immunoSEQ multiplex PCR, and the TCRdb table lists in-frame clones only, not all of them. Among over 50,000 clones, just under 90% were seen once, and the ten largest hold about 4.6%. V gave up 5 bases and J gave up 8 bases, with 15 bases separating them. This CDR3 is built from 14 residues. Germline loops: CDR1 MGHRA, CDR2 YSYEKL. The time point denotes: week 5, during vaccination. Topical imiquimod accompanied each vaccine dose, which consisted of 300 ug of mutant IDH1 20-mer peptide. Each of the donors came in with new WHO grade 3 or 4 astrocytomas that were IDH1-mutant and ATRX-lost. On this clone: What it binds is not known.

The specimen comprised PBMCs, sampled from a glioma patient whose treatment included an IDH1 peptide vaccine. This clonotype was sampled from a woman in her thirties or forties with glioma. This chain connects TRBV4-1 to TRBJ1-4; D possibly corresponds to TRBD1 (6 bases). The CDR3 bases are TGCGCCAGCAGCTCGTCTTGGACAGAAGAAAAACTGTTTTTT. It translates to CASSSSWTEEKLFF.